One and the same sample provided the 18 T cell receptor beta chains below, sequenced in a study of blood T cells in healthy people across ages. A J-beta primer mix and a sample-barcoded 5' primer were used in a second PCR of about 7 to 11 cycles. TCRdb re-analysed the 5' RACE reads in MiXCR, keeping a single row per CDR3 protein. The sample holds about 1.5 million distinct CDR3 sequences, about 45% seen once. The specimen was blood. The receptor source for this set is a young woman in good health.

The chain employs TRBV6-2 or TRBV6-3 and TRBJ2-3; D uncertain. Germline CDR1 and CDR2: MNHEY and SVGEGT. This CDR3 region has 13 residues. V was trimmed by 5 bases and J by 9 bases, leaving 15 bases between them. In nucleotides, the CDR3 is TGTGCCAGCAGTGCCTGGACGGTGGGAACGCAGTATTTT. Translated, it gives CASSAWTVGTQYF.

The chain uses TRBV20-1 and TRBJ2-7, with D tentatively TRBD1 or TRBD2 (5 bases each). The CDR3 runs 13 residues. The ends were cut back, 0 bases at V and 5 bases at J, with 11 bases in the middle. CDR1 is DFQATT, CDR2 SNEGSKA, per germline (reference sequence). The CDR3, as DNA: TGCAGTGCTAGAGATCCCCGGGGCCACGAGCAGTACTTC. Translation: CSARDPRGHEQYF.

This clonotype has only a few counts. The chain couples TRBV25-1 to TRBJ2-1; no definite D call. V lost 4 bases, J lost 3 bases, and 10 bases lay in between. Per germline, CDR1 MGHDK and CDR2 SYGVNS. The CDR3 contains 14 residues. The CDR3 coding sequence is TGTGCCAGCAGTGGAAGGTGGGTCTACAATGAGCAGTTCTTC. It encodes CASSGRWVYNEQFF.

The chain has TRBV19 and TRBJ2-1; possible D gene TRBD2, 5 bases. With 2 bases removed from V and 4 bases from J, the gap between germline ends came to 12 bases. This CDR3 has 15 amino acids. The germline gives CDR1 LNHDA, CDR2 SQIVND (reference sequence). The CDR3 here is CASSIIGIGYNEQFF. In nucleotides, the CDR3 is TGTGCCAGTAGTATAATCGGGATAGGTTACAATGAGCAGTTCTTC.

The chain joins TRBV10-3 to TRBJ2-7, with 9 bases that match TRBD2. The DNA end lines up better with TRBJ2-5; the J call may be wrong. This CDR3 contains 16 residues. The V gene's germline CDR1 is ENHRY and CDR2 SYGVKD. CDR3 coding DNA: TGTGCCATCATTCCTATATTAGCGGGAGCGCAAGAGACCCAGTACTTC. This encodes CAIIPILAGAQETQYF.

The chain employs TRBV9 and TRBJ2-1; D is possibly TRBD1 (8 bases). Germline assignment: CDR1 SGDLS and CDR2 YYNGEE. Trimming stripped 0 bases from V and 9 bases from J, with 19 bases between. The CDR3 is made up of 16 amino acids. In DNA, the CDR3 is TGTGCCAGCAGCGTAGGGGGAGGGACAGGTAGCAGTGAGCAGTTCTTC. This codes for CASSVGGGTGSSEQFF.

The sample holds a few counts of this clonotype. This sequence joins TRBV6-6 and TRBJ2-3; 11 nucleotides agree with TRBD2. Germline V CDR1 and CDR2: MNHNY, SVGAGI (reference sequence). J lost 4 bases, V lost 8 bases, and 11 bases had no gene match. This CDR3 comprises 16 residues. The CDR3 here is CASGQNSGGAPDTQYF. The CDR3 nucleotides read TGTGCCAGCGGTCAAAATAGCGGGGGGGCCCCAGATACGCAGTATTTT.

This clonotype occurred a few times. The V and J genes are TRBV4-1 and TRBJ1-2; D remains ambiguous. V was shortened by 2 bases and J by 6 bases, with 13 bases between the two germline ends. The CDR3 length is 14 residues. Germline-derived CDR1 and CDR2 are MGHRA and YSYEKL. CDR3 sequence reads: CASSQRSGLNGYTF. The CDR3 nucleotides are TGCGCCAGCAGCCAAAGGTCTGGGCTCAATGGCTACACCTTC.

Of note for this clonotype: One junction end disagrees with the germline gene, perhaps due to a read error. This chain uses TRBV28 with TRBJ2-1; weak D call: TRBD1 (6 bases). Germline CDR1 and CDR2: MDHEN and SYDVKM. CDR3 length equals 15 residues. Here the CDR3 DNA reads TGTGTCAGCAGTTACGGGACATCGGATCTCAATGAGCAGTTCTTC. As protein: CVSSYGTSDLNEQFF. The variable domain in full, completed from reference TRBV28 and TRBJ2-1, reads DVKVTQSSRYLVKRTGEKVFLECVQDMDHENMFWYRQDPGLGLRLIYFSYDVKMKEKGDIPEGYSVSREKKERFSLILESASTNQTSMYLCVSSYGTSDLNEQFFGPGTRLTVL.

The chain is built from TRBV6-5 and TRBJ2-5; D may be TRBD2 (5 bases). The V gene's germline CDR1 is MNHEY and CDR2 SVGAGI. The CDR3 runs to 13 residues. V was shortened by 6 bases and J by 11 bases, with 19 bases between the two germline ends. CDR3 sequence: CASRDRDLGEQYF. CDR3 bases: TGTGCCAGCAGGGACCGGGATCTAGGAGAGCAGTACTTC.

J is TRBJ2-5 and V is TRBV7-2, with TRBD2 matching 7 bases. The CDR3 is 16 amino acids. The germline gives CDR1 SGHTA, CDR2 FQGNSA. The trim removed 2 bases at V and 11 bases at J, leaving 17 bases unmatched. The CDR3 region has the DNA TGTGCCAGCAGCTTAACTTTGCAGGGCGGGGGAGATGCGCAGTACTTC. Its translation: CASSLTLQGGGDAQYF.

In this sample, this clonotype turned up a few times. The chain has TRBV5-1 and TRBJ1-2, with D tentatively TRBD1 (5 bases). Trimming took off 7 bases at V and 8 bases at J, with 21 bases between the two ends. Per germline, CDR1 SGHRS and CDR2 YFSETQ. This CDR3 is 14 amino acids long. The CDR3, as DNA: TGCGCCAGCGGCCCGGGAACCTCAGGGAGGGGCTACACCTTC. Amino acids: CASGPGTSGRGYTF.

The chain couples TRBV2 to TRBJ1-1; perhaps TRBD1 as D (5 bases). In germline, CDR1 is SNHLY, CDR2 FYNNEI. V was trimmed by 4 bases and J by 6 bases, leaving 18 bases between them. This CDR3 has 15 residues. The CDR3 DNA sequence: TGTGCCAGCAGTGTTGGCAGGGCAGCGAGCCCTGAAGCTTTCTTT. It codes for CASSVGRAASPEAFF.

This clonotype was found a few times. This chain uses TRBV5-1 with TRBJ2-3; D may be TRBD1 (7 bases). The V end lost 4 bases, the J end lost 7 bases, and 13 bases lay between the germline ends. In germline, CDR1 is SGHRS, CDR2 YFSETQ. The CDR3 loop spans 13 amino acids. DNA for the CDR3: TGCGCCAGCAGCGCGGGACAGCCACATACGCAGTATTTT. Encoded protein: CASSAGQPHTQYF.

In its sample, this clonotype was seen a few times. The rearrangement uses TRBV6-2 or TRBV6-3 and TRBJ2-2; no clear D gene. The CDR3 contains 13 residues. The germline gives CDR1 MNHEY, CDR2 SVGEGT. Trimming removed 11 bases from V and 3 bases from J, with 13 bases in between. This chain's CDR3 is CASSPRDTGELFF. The CDR3 coding sequence is TGTGCCTCCTCCCCGCGCGACACCGGGGAGCTGTTTTTT.

The CDR3 sequence is CASSPGTARAEAFF. CDR3 in DNA: TGTGCCAGCAGCCCCGGGACGGCGAGGGCTGAAGCTTTCTTT. The chain is built from TRBV12-3 or TRBV12-4 and TRBJ1-1; TRBD1 is a possible D gene (5 bases). With 6 bases removed from V and 6 bases from J, the gap between germline ends came to 17 bases. The CDR3 covers 14 residues.

The chain couples TRBV6-1 to TRBJ1-6, with D unresolved. CDR1 and CDR2 (germline): MNHNS, SASEGT. The CDR3 is 16 residues long. The V end lost 6 bases, the J end lost 7 bases, and 19 bases lay between the germline ends. DNA for the CDR3: TGTGCCAGCAGCGAGGACGTCGGACGGAAGAATTCACCCCTCCACTTT. It specifies CASSEDVGRKNSPLHF.

V is TRBV12-3 or TRBV12-4 and J is TRBJ1-1; possible D gene TRBD1, 5 bases. CDR3 length: 15 amino acids. Between the trimmed V and J ends, which lost 6 bases and 5 bases, there was a span of 19 bases. The CDR3 DNA is TGTGCCAGCAGCAGGAGCTCAGGGATCGGAACTGAAGCTTTCTTT. Translated: CASSRSSGIGTEAFF.